The 22 T cell receptor beta chains in this list originate from one sample, sequenced in a study of cytomegalovirus exposure and HLA in healthy donors. Primers for the PCR totalled 60 Vbeta and 13 Jbeta. Profiled with immunoSEQ multiplex PCR; TCRdb holds only in-frame clones, not every one. This table holds about 160,000 clones, 60% to 80% found once. The sample consisted of PBMCs. The receptors were gathered from a young man in good health and CMV-seropositive.

This chain uses TRBV6-5 with TRBJ2-1; D is unresolved. V was clipped by 6 bases and J by 5 bases, with 5 bases between them. This CDR3 is 11 amino acids long. The V gene's germline CDR1 is MNHEY and CDR2 SVGAGI. DNA for the CDR3: TGTGCCAGCAGGAGAGACAATGAGCAGTTCTTC. Protein sequence: CASRRDNEQFF.

This clone has more than one count but fewer than ten. The chain couples TRBV7-9 to TRBJ1-6, with 7 bases fitting TRBD1. Trimming at V came to 1 base and at J to 6 bases, leaving 3 bases not matched to a gene. The CDR3 has 15 residues. Germline loops: CDR1 SEHNR, CDR2 FQNEAQ (reference sequence). CDR3 sequence reads: CASSLGGGGNSPLHF. The CDR3 DNA reads as TGTGCCAGCAGCTTAGGAGGGGGCGGTAATTCACCCCTCCACTTT.

The chain joins TRBV7-6 to TRBJ1-4, with no clear D. This CDR3 is built from 15 residues. Germline V CDR1 and CDR2: SGHVS, FNYEAQ. V was clipped by 5 bases and J by 0 bases, with 10 bases between them. This CDR3 is CASSAYSSTNEKLFF. CDR3 in DNA: TGTGCCAGCAGCGCATACAGTTCAACTAATGAAAAACTGTTTTTT.

The rearrangement uses TRBV6-6 and TRBJ1-1; possibly TRBD1 for D (6 bases). From germline, CDR1 is MNHNY and CDR2 SVGAGI (reference sequence). CDR3 length equals 13 residues. Trimming left V 6 bases short and J 1 base short, with 9 bases between. The CDR3 bases are TGTGCCAGCAGCCGACAGGAGAACACTGAAGCTTTCTTT. Translating it yields CASSRQENTEAFF.

J is TRBJ2-1 and V is TRBV7-7; maybe TRBD1 (5 bases). The germline V gene encodes CDR1 SSHAT and CDR2 FNYEAQ (reference sequence). V lost 0 bases and J 9 bases, leaving 9 bases between the germline ends. CDR3 length equals 13 residues. The CDR3 DNA follows: TGTGCCAGCAGCTTAGCAGGGGCGTCTGAGCAGTTCTTC. It encodes CASSLAGASEQFF.

This sequence joins TRBV7-2 and TRBJ1-3, with D unclear. The V gene's germline CDR1 is SGHTA and CDR2 FQGNSA. The CDR3 extends over 16 amino acids. V lost 1 base, J lost 3 bases, and 13 bases lay in between. The CDR3: CASSLVRSHGGNTIYF. The CDR3 coding sequence is TGTGCCAGCAGCTTAGTGCGCTCCCATGGTGGAAACACCATATATTTT.

This chain joins TRBV29-1 and TRBJ2-1; the D is unclear. Germline V gene lookup returns CDR1 SQVTM and CDR2 ANQGSEA. The CDR3 totals 11 residues. Between the trimmed V and J ends, which lost 2 bases and 6 bases, there was a span of 5 bases. Here the CDR3 reads CSVEIANEQFF. CDR3 in DNA: TGCAGCGTTGAAATAGCCAATGAGCAGTTCTTC.

The chain combines TRBV4-2 with TRBJ2-1; tentatively, D is TRBD2 (5 bases). This CDR3 is built from 14 residues. V lost 1 base and J 5 bases, leaving 9 bases between the germline ends. The germline V gene encodes CDR1 LGHNA and CDR2 YNFKEQ. CDR3 in amino acids: CASSQATGNNEQFF. The CDR3 coding sequence is TGTGCCAGCAGCCAAGCTACGGGGAACAATGAGCAGTTCTTC.

As DNA, the CDR3 is TGCGCCAGCAGCTTGGTATTTCTTAATGAAGCTTTCTTT. Amino acids: CASSLVFLNEAFF. The chain uses TRBV5-1 and TRBJ1-1; no clear D gene. The length of the CDR3 is 13 residues. V lost 0 bases to trimming and J lost 7 bases, with 10 bases between them. Germline CDR1 reads SGHRS; CDR2 reads YFSETQ. Full variable domain (missing parts from reference TRBV5-1 and TRBJ1-1): KAGVTQTPRYLIKTRGQQVTLSCSPISGHRSVSWYQQTPGQGLQFLFEYFSETQRNKGNFPGRFSGRQFSNSRSEMNVSTLELGDSALYLCASSLVFLNEAFFGQGTRLTVV.

This clone appeared once. The V gene is TRBV4-1, the J gene TRBJ2-3; 10 bases map to TRBD2. The J segment lost 4 bases and the V segment lost 4 bases, leaving 11 bases of the junction unmatched. The CDR3 is made up of 17 amino acids. CDR1 is MGHRA, CDR2 YSYEKL, per germline. The CDR3: CASSLEMSSGSSDTQYF. The DNA of the CDR3 is TGCGCCAGCAGCCTCGAGATGTCTAGCGGGAGCTCAGATACGCAGTATTTT.

The rearrangement links TRBV30 to TRBJ2-3; 7 bases agree with TRBD1. The CDR3 loop spans 13 amino acids. Germline assignment: CDR1 GTSNPN and CDR2 SVGIG (reference sequence). The V segment lost 4 bases and the J segment 2 bases; nucleotides outside the gene matches: 3. CDR3 loop: CAWTTGPTDTQYF. CDR3 DNA sequence: TGTGCCTGGACGACAGGGCCCACAGATACGCAGTATTTT.

The chain combines TRBV4-1 with TRBJ2-7, with D maybe TRBD1 (5 bases). V lost 0 bases and J 4 bases, leaving 19 bases between the germline ends. This CDR3 has 17 amino acids. Germline loops: CDR1 MGHRA, CDR2 YSYEKL. CDR3 loop: CASSQESVVLTDYEQYF. CDR3 in DNA: TGCGCCAGCAGCCAAGAATCGGTGGTTTTGACAGATTACGAGCAGTACTTC.

This clone was observed a handful of times. This chain connects TRBV29-1 to TRBJ1-2, with 8 bases lining up with TRBD1. Per the germline V gene, CDR1 is SQVTM and CDR2 is ANQGSEA. The CDR3 is made up of 14 amino acids. The junction had 7 bases not matched to a gene; V was cut back by 1 base and J by 6 bases. The CDR3 loop reads CSVEAQGARNGYTF. Here the CDR3 DNA reads TGCAGCGTTGAAGCTCAGGGGGCGCGAAATGGCTACACCTTC.

The chain joins TRBV9 to TRBJ2-5; 8 nucleotides match TRBD1. The germline V gene has CDR1 SGDLS and CDR2 YYNGEE. This CDR3 spans 15 amino acids. With 3 bases clipped from V and 1 base from J, the junction kept 5 bases outside the gene matches. CDR3 sequence (DNA): TGTGCCAGCAGCGGAAACAGGGGGTTCCAAGAGACCCAGTACTTC. It is translated as CASSGNRGFQETQYF.

The chain is built from TRBV9 and TRBJ2-3; D is unclear. The V gene lost 4 bases and the J gene lost 2 bases, with 17 bases spanning the gap. This CDR3 has 16 amino acids. From germline, CDR1 is SGDLS and CDR2 YYNGEE. CDR3 coding DNA: TGTGCCAGCAGCCCCGGTGAGCAATATTACACAGATACGCAGTATTTT. Translated: CASSPGEQYYTDTQYF.

The J gene is TRBJ2-7, the V gene TRBV5-1; D is possibly TRBD1 (6 bases). V shed 4 bases and J shed 4 bases, with 9 bases lying between them. The CDR3 contains 12 residues. Germline CDR1 reads SGHRS; CDR2 reads YFSETQ. The CDR3 protein is CASSPQGYEQYF. CDR3 DNA: TGCGCCAGCAGCCCACAGGGTTACGAGCAGTACTTC.

As for this clone: One end of the junction varies from germline; a read error may be responsible. V and J are TRBV4-2 and TRBJ2-7, with unresolved D. In germline, CDR1 is LGHNA, CDR2 YNFKEQ. This CDR3 is 15 amino acids long. The CDR3 DNA follows: TGTGCCAGCGGCCAAGCCTTGACACTTACCTACGAGCAGTACTTC. Encoded protein: CASGQALTLTYEQYF.

The V and J genes are TRBV27 and TRBJ2-7, with TRBD1 as a possible D gene (6 bases). The V gene's germline CDR1 is MNHEY and CDR2 SMNVEV (reference sequence). The CDR3 consists of 14 residues. V was pared by 4 bases and J by 5 bases, with 15 bases between. The CDR3 spells CASSSGHRTHEQYF. CDR3 coding DNA: TGTGCCAGCAGTTCGGGACACCGGACCCACGAGCAGTACTTC.

The chain combines TRBV7-9 with TRBJ1-1, with no clear D. CDR3 length: 13 residues. CDR1 and CDR2 (germline): SEHNR, FQNEAQ (reference sequence). Trimming removed 2 bases at V and 0 bases at J, with 4 bases between. The chain's CDR3 is CASSLSLNTEAFF. CDR3 in DNA: TGTGCCAGCAGCTTATCTCTGAACACTGAAGCTTTCTTT.

V usage is TRBV7-9 and J usage is TRBJ1-5; no reliable D call. Germline V lookup: CDR1 SEHNR, CDR2 FQNEAQ (reference sequence). Between the trimmed V and J ends, which lost 1 base and 6 bases, there was a span of 4 bases. This CDR3 is built from 12 residues. The CDR3 region is CASSLVGQPQHF. The CDR3 DNA sequence: TGTGCCAGCAGCTTAGTCGGTCAGCCCCAGCATTTT.

The CDR3 nucleotides read TGTGCCAGCAGCTTAGGGGGCAGAGAGACCCAGTACTTC. Translation gives CASSLGGRETQYF. The chain joins TRBV11-3 to TRBJ2-5; D perhaps matches TRBD1 (5 bases). Looked up from germline, CDR1 is SGHNT and CDR2 is YENEEA. The CDR3 spans 13 residues. The V end was cut by 1 base, the J end by 4 bases, with 7 bases between.

The genes are TRBV9 and TRBJ2-7; 11 nucleotides match TRBD1. The CDR3 runs 14 residues. In germline, CDR1 is SGDLS, CDR2 YYNGEE. Trimming at V came to 4 bases and at J to 7 bases, leaving 7 bases not matched to a gene. The CDR3: CASSIGQGAMEQYF. The CDR3 DNA follows: TGTGCCAGCAGCATTGGACAGGGGGCGATGGAGCAGTACTTC.